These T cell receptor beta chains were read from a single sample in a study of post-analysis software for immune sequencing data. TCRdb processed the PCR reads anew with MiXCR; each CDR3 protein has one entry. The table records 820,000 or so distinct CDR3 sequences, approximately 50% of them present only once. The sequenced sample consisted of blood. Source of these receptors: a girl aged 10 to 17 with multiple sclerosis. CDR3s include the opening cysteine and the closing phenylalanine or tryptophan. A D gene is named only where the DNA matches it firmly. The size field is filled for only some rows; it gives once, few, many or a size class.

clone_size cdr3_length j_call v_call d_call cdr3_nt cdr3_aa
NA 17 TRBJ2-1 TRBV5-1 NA TGCGCCAGCAGCTTCTTCGCGGGACCCCGATCCTACAATGAGCAGTTCTTC CASSFFAGPRSYNEQFF
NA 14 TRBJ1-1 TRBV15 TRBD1 TGTGCCACCAGCAGAGATAGGGGGCGGGGTGAAGCTTTCTTT CATSRDRGRGEAFF
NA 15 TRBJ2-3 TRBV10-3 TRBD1 TGTGCCATCAGCTTATCCGGGACAGGGTCGGATACGCAGTATTTT CAISLSGTGSDTQYF
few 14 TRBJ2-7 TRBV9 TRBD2 TGTGCCAGCAGCGCCGGACTAGCGGGAGACGAGCAGTACTTC CASSAGLAGDEQYF
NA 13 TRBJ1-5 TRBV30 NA TGTGCCTGGAGACGGAATAGCAATCAGCCCCAGCATTTT CAWRRNSNQPQHF
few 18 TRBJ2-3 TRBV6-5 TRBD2 TGTGCCAGCAGTTACACGTCGGGAGGGCTTTCATCACGAGATACGCAGTATTTT CASSYTSGGLSSRDTQYF
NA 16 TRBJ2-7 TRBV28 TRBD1 TGTGCCAGCAGTTTATTTATAGGGGGCTCCGCCTACGAGCAGTACTTC CASSLFIGGSAYEQYF
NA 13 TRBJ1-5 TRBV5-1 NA TGCGCCAGCAGCTGGGGACCGGCTCAGCCCCAGCATTTT CASSWGPAQPQHF
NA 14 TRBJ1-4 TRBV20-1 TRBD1 TGCAGTGCCGTCGCTCCCCAGGGGGCGGAAAAACTGTTTTTT CSAVAPQGAEKLFF
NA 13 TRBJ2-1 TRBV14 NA TGTGCCAGCAGCCAAGCCAGAGGGAATGAGCAGTTCTTC CASSQARGNEQFF
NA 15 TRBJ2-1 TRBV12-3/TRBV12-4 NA TGTGCCAGCAGTTTGAAGCAGGGGATCTACAATGAGCAGTTCTTC CASSLKQGIYNEQFF
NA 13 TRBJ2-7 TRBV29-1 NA TGCAGCGTTCTACAGCGTTATACTTACGAGCAGTACTTC CSVLQRYTYEQYF
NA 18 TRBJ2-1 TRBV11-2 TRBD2 TGTGCCAGCAGCTTCGATCCACTAGCGGGAGGGCCCTACAATGAGCAGTTCTTC CASSFDPLAGGPYNEQFF
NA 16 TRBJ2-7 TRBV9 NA TGTGCCAGCAGCCCCAGATCCGGTTTGGGCCGCTACGAGCAGTACTTC CASSPRSGLGRYEQYF
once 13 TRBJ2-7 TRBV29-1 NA TGCAGCGTGAACCGAGGGGGTTCCTACGAGCAGTACTTC CSVNRGGSYEQYF
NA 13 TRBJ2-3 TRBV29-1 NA TGCAGCGTTGCTCGTCATGGAAGGGATACGCAGTATTTT CSVARHGRDTQYF
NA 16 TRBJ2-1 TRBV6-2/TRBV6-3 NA TGTGCCAGCAGTGCCCTAGGGCCTATTACCTACGATGAGCAGTTCTTC CASSALGPITYDEQFF
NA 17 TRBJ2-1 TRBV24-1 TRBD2 TGTGCCACCAGTGATCGAACTAGCGGGGCCTCTGGCAATGAGCAGTTCTTC CATSDRTSGASGNEQFF
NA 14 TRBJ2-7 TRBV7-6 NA TGTGCCAGCAGCTCCCTATATAGCTCCTACGAGCAGTACTTC CASSSLYSSYEQYF
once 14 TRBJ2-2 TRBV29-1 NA TGCAGCGTTGGGGGCAGAGAAGACACCGGGGAGCTGTTTTTT CSVGGREDTGELFF
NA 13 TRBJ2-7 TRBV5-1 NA TGCGCCAGCAGCCCCAGGGGCTGGCGGGAGCAGTACTTC CASSPRGWREQYF
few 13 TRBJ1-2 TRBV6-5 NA TGTGCCAGCAGAAACCTCCGGGACTATGGCTACACCTTC CASRNLRDYGYTF
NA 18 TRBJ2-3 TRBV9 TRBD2 TGTGCCAGCAGCCTAAGCGAGGGACTAGCGGGTAGCACAGATACGCAGTATTTT CASSLSEGLAGSTDTQYF
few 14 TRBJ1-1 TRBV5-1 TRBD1 TGCGCCAGCAGCTTGGAGGGGGCGCATCCTGAAGCTTTCTTT CASSLEGAHPEAFF
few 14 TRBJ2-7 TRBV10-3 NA TGTGCCATCAGTGAGCCACCAAAGGGTGGCGAGCAGTACTTC CAISEPPKGGEQYF